Listed below are T cell receptor beta chains from one sample, sequenced in a study of cytomegalovirus exposure and HLA in healthy donors. Profiled with immunoSEQ multiplex PCR; TCRdb holds only in-frame clones, not every one. The table includes 150,000 or so clones, under 80% detected once. Sequenced: PBMCs. The receptor set was obtained from a female donor in good health and CMV-seronegative. The CDR3 runs from the conserved cysteine through the conserved F or W. D genes are given only for firm matches. Clone size is shown for a subset of rows, as once, few, many or a class of expanded clone.

clone_size	j_call	d_call	v_call	cdr3_aa	cdr3_nt
-	TRBJ2-2	-	TRBV29-1	CSVARAPGELFF	TGCAGCGTTGCCAGGGCCCCCGGGGAGCTGTTTTTT
-	TRBJ1-2	-	TRBV5-1	CASSLGGRSYGYTF	TGCGCCAGCAGCTTGGGCGGGAGATCCTATGGCTACACCTTC
-	TRBJ1-1	TRBD1	TRBV2	CASSEGQGMEAFF	TGTGCCAGCAGTGAGGGACAGGGTATGGAAGCTTTCTTT
-	TRBJ2-7	TRBD2	TRBV7-2	CASSLGVGRVTHEQYF	TGTGCCAGCAGCTTAGGGGTGGGGAGGGTTACCCACGAGCAGTACTTC
-	TRBJ2-7	-	TRBV28	CASSLSAGTYEQYF	TGTGCCAGCAGTTTATCCGCGGGAACCTACGAGCAGTACTTC
-	TRBJ1-4	-	TRBV7-9	CASSLIQGLSEKLFF	TGTGCCAGCAGCTTAATACAGGGCCTTTCCGAAAAACTGTTTTTT
-	TRBJ1-2	-	TRBV12-5	CASGLWGVNYGYTF	TGTGCTAGTGGTTTGTGGGGGGTTAACTATGGCTACACCTTC
few	TRBJ1-6	TRBD1	TRBV30	CASSTGALEPLHF	TGTGCCTCCTCGACAGGGGCGCTCGAACCCCTCCACTTT
-	TRBJ1-4	-	TRBV18	CASSQVGEGGEKLFF	TGTGCCAGCTCACAGGTGGGAGAAGGGGGAGAAAAACTGTTTTTT
few	TRBJ2-5	-	TRBV30	CAWVKKGLETQYF	TGTGCCTGGGTAAAAAAGGGGCTGGAGACCCAGTACTTC
-	TRBJ2-7	TRBD2	TRBV10-3	CATNPMGGSSYEQYF	TGTGCCACCAACCCCATGGGAGGGAGCAGCTACGAGCAGTACTTC
-	TRBJ2-7	TRBD2	TRBV27	CASTSGGPTYEQYF	TGTGCCAGCACAAGCGGGGGGCCAACCTACGAGCAGTACTTC
-	TRBJ2-3	TRBD2	TRBV30	CASSSGRAKRDTQYF	TGTGCCTCCTCTAGCGGGAGGGCCAAAAGAGATACGCAGTATTTT
-	TRBJ1-2	-	TRBV5-5	CASSLEWADNGYTF	TGTGCCAGCAGCTTGGAGTGGGCAGACAATGGCTACACCTTC
-	TRBJ1-1	TRBD1	TRBV5-1	CASSLGQGVNLGTEAFF	TGCGCCAGCAGCTTGGGACAGGGAGTCAATTTGGGAACTGAAGCTTTCTTT
-	TRBJ2-6	-	TRBV5-1	CASREGTGANVLTF	TGCGCCAGCAGGGAGGGGACTGGGGCCAACGTCCTGACTTTC
-	TRBJ2-5	TRBD1	TRBV7-6	CASSLAGTGRETQYF	TGTGCCAGCAGCTTAGCGGGGACAGGGAGGGAGACCCAGTACTTC
-	TRBJ1-4	TRBD1	TRBV7-2	CASSSNRGGYEKLFF	TGTGCCAGCAGCTCGAACAGGGGCGGTTATGAAAAACTGTTTTTT
-	TRBJ2-4	TRBD1	TRBV7-9	CASSPGGQGGREREYF	TGTGCCAGCAGCCCAGGGGGACAGGGAGGGCGGGAACGAGAGTACTTC
-	TRBJ2-7	-	TRBV27	CASSFGGEQYF	TGTGCCAGCAGTTTCGGGGGCGAGCAGTACTTC
few	TRBJ1-2	TRBD1	TRBV2	CASSGDRSTYGYTF	TGTGCCAGCAGTGGGGACAGGAGTACCTATGGCTACACCTTC
-	TRBJ1-4	TRBD1	TRBV6-1	CASRKTTGGGEKLFF	TGTGCCAGCAGGAAAACGACAGGGGGAGGTGAAAAACTGTTTTTT
-	TRBJ1-5	-	TRBV19	CASSIARGNQPQHF	TGTGCCAGTAGTATAGCCAGGGGCAATCAGCCCCAGCATTTT
-	TRBJ1-1	-	TRBV5-4	CASSLAMGSMNTEAFF	TGTGCCAGCAGCTTGGCCATGGGGAGCATGAACACTGAAGCTTTCTTT
-	TRBJ2-1	-	TRBV5-1	CASSIEGLNNEQFF	TGCGCCAGCAGCATCGAGGGACTCAACAATGAGCAGTTCTTC
-	TRBJ1-2	-	TRBV6-1	CASSSGPPYGYTF	TGTGCCAGCAGTTCAGGGCCACCCTATGGCTACACCTTC
-	TRBJ2-2	-	TRBV6-5	CASKDINTGELFF	TGTGCCAGCAAGGACATAAACACCGGGGAGCTGTTTTTT
-	TRBJ2-2	TRBD2	TRBV19	CASSPGLASVWAGELFF	TGTGCCAGTAGCCCGGGACTAGCCTCGGTATGGGCCGGGGAGCTGTTTTTT
once	TRBJ1-6	TRBD1	TRBV30	CAWSVQGSSYNSPLHF	TGTGCCTGGAGTGTACAGGGGAGCTCCTATAATTCACCCCTCCACTTT
-	TRBJ1-1	-	TRBV5-1	CASSLEPGLNTEAFF	TGCGCCAGCAGCTTGGAACCGGGTCTGAACACTGAAGCTTTCTTT
-	TRBJ1-6	TRBD1	TRBV7-6	CASSRSARQGYSPLHF	TGTGCCAGCAGCCGCAGCGCCCGACAGGGGTATTCACCCCTCCACTTT
-	TRBJ1-2	TRBD1	TRBV18	CASSTGISNYGYTF	TGTGCCAGCTCGACAGGGATCTCTAACTATGGCTACACCTTC
few	TRBJ2-3	-	TRBV30	CAWSLTQTSYF	TGTGCCTGGAGTCTGACACAGACGTCGTATTTT
-	TRBJ2-5	TRBD1	TRBV13	CASSLRTGGPQETQYF	TGTGCCAGCAGCCTAAGGACAGGAGGACCCCAAGAGACCCAGTACTTC
-	TRBJ1-1	-	TRBV6-5	CASSYSPGYTEAFF	TGTGCCAGCAGTTACTCGCCAGGGTACACTGAAGCTTTCTTT
-	TRBJ1-1	-	TRBV27	CASSFGGGTEAFF	TGTGCCAGCAGTTTCGGAGGAGGCACTGAAGCTTTCTTT
-	TRBJ2-3	TRBD2	TRBV18	CASSPESGRWDTQYF	TGTGCCAGCTCACCAGAAAGCGGGAGATGGGATACGCAGTATTTT
once	TRBJ1-2	-	TRBV30	CAWESVRIGGYTF	TGTGCCTGGGAGAGTGTCAGGATTGGTGGCTACACCTTC
-	TRBJ1-3	TRBD1	TRBV5-6	CASSWTGSGNTIYF	TGTGCCAGCAGCTGGACAGGGTCTGGAAACACCATATATTTT
-	TRBJ2-5	TRBD2	TRBV5-8	CASSLYLAGQETQYF	TGTGCCAGCAGCTTGTATCTAGCGGGGCAAGAGACCCAGTACTTC
-	TRBJ1-3	-	TRBV5-1	CASSLSDSGNTIYF	TGCGCCAGCAGCTTATCAGACTCTGGAAACACCATATATTTT
-	TRBJ1-5	-	TRBV14	CASSPEPGGLQHF	TGTGCCAGCAGCCCTGAGCCGGGGGGCCTCCAGCATTTT
once	TRBJ1-5	TRBD1	TRBV6-5	CASRNGQVGNQPQHF	TGTGCCAGCAGAAACGGACAGGTGGGCAATCAGCCCCAGCATTTT